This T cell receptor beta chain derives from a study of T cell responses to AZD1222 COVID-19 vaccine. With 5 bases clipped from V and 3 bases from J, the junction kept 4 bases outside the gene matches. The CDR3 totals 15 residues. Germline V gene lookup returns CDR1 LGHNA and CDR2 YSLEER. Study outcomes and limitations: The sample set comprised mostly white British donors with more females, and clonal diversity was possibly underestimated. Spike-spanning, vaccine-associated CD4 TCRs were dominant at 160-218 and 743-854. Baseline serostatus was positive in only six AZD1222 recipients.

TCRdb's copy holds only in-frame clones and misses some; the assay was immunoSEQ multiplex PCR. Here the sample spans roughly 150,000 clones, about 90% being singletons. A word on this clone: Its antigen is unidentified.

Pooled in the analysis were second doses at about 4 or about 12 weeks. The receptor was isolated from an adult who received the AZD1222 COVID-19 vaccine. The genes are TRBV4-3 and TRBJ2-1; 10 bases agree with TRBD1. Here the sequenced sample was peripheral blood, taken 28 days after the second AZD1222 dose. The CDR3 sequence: CASSSRDRGYNEQFF. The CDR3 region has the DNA TGCGCCAGCAGCTCCCGGGACAGGGGCTACAATGAGCAGTTCTTC.